This T cell receptor (beta chain) was captured in a study of CD8+ T cells in alopecia areata. cDNA reverse transcribed from extracted RNA served as the sequencing template. Profiled with immunoSEQ multiplex PCR; TCRdb holds only in-frame clones, not every one. There are fewer than 200,000 clones in the sample; 58% occur only once, and 16% lies in the top ten. Treatment given: oral pan-JAK inhibitor, 5-10 mg twice daily. The CDR3 is 18 residues long. The germline V gene encodes CDR1 SGHAT and CDR2 FQNNGV. The J segment lost 3 bases and the V segment lost 5 bases, leaving 17 bases of the junction unmatched.

The receptor was derived from a human donor with alopecia areata. This specimen was CD4+ T cells sorted from blood, taken between weeks 55 and 65, from a patient treated with tofacitinib. The J gene is TRBJ2-3, the V gene TRBV11-2; 7 bases align to TRBD2. CDR3 nucleotides: TGTGCCAGCAGCCCCTCTGGGAGGTTAGCGGGCTTTACAGATACGCAGTATTTT. This encodes CASSPSGRLAGFTDTQYF.